This section outlines one T cell receptor beta chain sequence together with its context. RNA, once extracted, was reverse transcribed into cDNA for use as the sequencing template. Repertoires were generated with immunoSEQ multiplex PCR, while TCRdb's copy carries only in-frame clones and drops some. This sample has about 140,000 clones, with around 87% found just once. This sample is part of a study of CD8+ T cells in alopecia areata. The CDR3 length is 17 residues. Trimming took 4 bases from V and 1 from J; bases not matched to a gene: 13. Germline-derived CDR1 and CDR2 are MNHEY and SMNVEV (reference sequence). Documented treatment: oral pan-JAK inhibitor, 5-10 mg twice daily.

Sequenced here: CD8+ T cells sorted from blood, sampled at week 4, from a patient treated with tofacitinib. The clonotype comes from a human donor with alopecia areata. This chain joins TRBV27 and TRBJ2-7, with TRBD1 matching 7 bases. CDR3 nucleotide sequence: TGTGCCAGCAGTTCCCACCTCCGACAGGGCCTTTCCTACGAGCAGTACTTC. It is translated as CASSSHLRQGLSYEQYF.